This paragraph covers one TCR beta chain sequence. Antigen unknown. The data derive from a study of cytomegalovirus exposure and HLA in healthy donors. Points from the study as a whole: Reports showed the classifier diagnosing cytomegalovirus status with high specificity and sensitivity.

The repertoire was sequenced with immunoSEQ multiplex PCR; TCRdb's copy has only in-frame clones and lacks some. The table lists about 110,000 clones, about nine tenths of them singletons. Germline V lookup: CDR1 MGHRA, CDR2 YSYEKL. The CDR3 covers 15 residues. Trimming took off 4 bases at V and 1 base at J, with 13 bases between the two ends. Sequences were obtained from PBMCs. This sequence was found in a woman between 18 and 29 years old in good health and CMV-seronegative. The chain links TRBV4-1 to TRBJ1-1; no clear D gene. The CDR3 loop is CASSRHGETNTEAFF. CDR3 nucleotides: TGCGCCAGCAGCCGCCACGGGGAAACGAACACTGAAGCTTTCTTT.